This entry features one T cell receptor beta chain sequence. The data belong to a study of glioma-infiltrating T cells. Germline CDR1 MGHRA, CDR2 YSYEKL. CDR3 length: 15 residues. Trimming removed 4 bases at V and 0 bases at J, with 10 bases between. Amplification of TCR alpha and beta CDR3 regions from RNA used iRepertoire nested multiplex PCR. Via MiXCR, TCRdb re-called the multiplex PCR reads, giving one row per CDR3 protein. The table has more than 300,000 distinct CDR3 sequences, 35% to 45% seen once; the top ten hold more than 10%. This rearrangement joins TRBV4-1 to TRBJ1-3; possibly TRBD1 for D (6 bases). The source is a human donor with low-grade glioma or glioblastoma, undergoing nonglioma brain surgery, or in good health (not recorded which). Sequencing used glioma tissue, nonneoplastic brain tissue, or PBMCs (not recorded which). The CDR3 DNA is TGCGCCAGCAGCCTCCAGGGACACTCTGGAAACACCATATATTTT. Translated: CASSLQGHSGNTIYF.